This TCR beta chain was retrieved from a study of T cells in Graves' hyperthyroidism and ophthalmopathy. Template material for amplifying TCR beta CDR3 regions consisted of RNA transcripts. Initially, a first-round RT-PCR of the TCR CDR3 employed the HTBI primer set. MiXCR, run by TCRdb on the multiplex PCR reads, gives a single entry per CDR3 protein. This sample yields 500,000 to 550,000 distinct CDR3 sequences, of which 15% to 20% are seen a single time; 47% belongs to the top ten. This clonotype has more than one count but fewer than ten. The sequenced material came from blood. The receptor comes from a man aged 40-49 years with Graves' ophthalmopathy.

The chain's CDR3 is CASSSPGGHPSGANVLTF. The CDR3 nucleotides are TGTGCCAGCAGCTCCCCAGGTGGACACCCCTCTGGGGCCAACGTCCTGACTTTC. The rearrangement uses TRBV6-1 and TRBJ2-6; D is perhaps TRBD1 (5 bases). The CDR3 spans 18 residues. CDR1 and CDR2 (germline): MNHNS, SASEGT. Trimming took 6 bases from V and 0 from J, leaving 18 bases between them.